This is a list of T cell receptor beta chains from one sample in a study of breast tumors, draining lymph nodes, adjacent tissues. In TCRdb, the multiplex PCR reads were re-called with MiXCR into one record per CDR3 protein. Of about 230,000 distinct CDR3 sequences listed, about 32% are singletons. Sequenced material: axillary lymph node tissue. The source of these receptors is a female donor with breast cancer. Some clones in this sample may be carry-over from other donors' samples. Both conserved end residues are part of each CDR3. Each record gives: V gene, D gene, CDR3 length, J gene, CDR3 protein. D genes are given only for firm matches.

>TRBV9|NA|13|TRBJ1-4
CASSPGRSEKLPF
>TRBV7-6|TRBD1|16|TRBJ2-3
CASSLGTGGSTDTQYF
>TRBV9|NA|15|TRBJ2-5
CASSVESVEQETQYF
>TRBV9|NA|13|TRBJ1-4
CASSPGRSEKLLF
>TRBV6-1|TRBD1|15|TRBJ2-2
CASRAGTENTGELFF
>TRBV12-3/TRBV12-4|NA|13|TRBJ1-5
CASSFWGNEPQHF
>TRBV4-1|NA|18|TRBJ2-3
CASSPAEGEGFSTDTQYF
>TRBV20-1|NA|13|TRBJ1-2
CSARTVIDYGYTF
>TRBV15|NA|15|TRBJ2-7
CATSRPLALGHEQYF
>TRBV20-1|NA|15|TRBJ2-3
CSARDSGGRTDTQYF
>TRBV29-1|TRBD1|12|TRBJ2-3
CSVRTGGDTQYF
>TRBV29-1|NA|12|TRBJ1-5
CSSPGGNQPQHF
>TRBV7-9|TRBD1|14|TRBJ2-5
CASSLQGRKETQYF
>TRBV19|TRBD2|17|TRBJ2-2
CASRFRSSGRAYGELFF
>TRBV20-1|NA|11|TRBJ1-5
CSGGGERPQHF
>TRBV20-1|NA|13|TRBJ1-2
CSTGSRTNYGYTF
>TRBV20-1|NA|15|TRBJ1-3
CSARDDSSGGNTIYF
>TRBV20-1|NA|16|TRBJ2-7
CSASSTGLETTYEQYF
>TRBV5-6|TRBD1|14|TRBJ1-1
CASSLGTGVTEAFF
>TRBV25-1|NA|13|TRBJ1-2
CASSARGNYGYTF
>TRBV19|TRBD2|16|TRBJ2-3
CASNPLAGGPGDTQYF